What follows describes a single T cell receptor beta chain. Its antigen specificity is not known. It has no much larger one-base neighbor in the sample; base qualities were not kept. This sample was included in a study of control samples from healthy donors and cancer patients (dated by TCRdb to about 2020). From cysteine to phenylalanine, the CDR3 is 14 amino acids long. CDR3 DNA only is kept here, 42 bases in frame from base 1. A distance of 7 bases separates the germline ends of V and J, which lose 0 bases and 3 bases respectively. CDR1 and CDR2 (SGHKS, YYEKEE) derive from the germline V gene (reference sequence). Libraries were constructed by the immunoSEQ multiplex PCR assay. The immuneACCESS repertoire file appears here via TCRdb, limited to in-frame rearrangements. These files lack a portion of the clones; in checked studies, under half of the deficit traces to unresolved V genes, and the cause of the others is not known. This sample has around 230,000 clones in its table, and around 94% of those were observed once. The top ten hold approximately 1.6% of the sample.

This chain joins TRBV5-5 to TRBJ1-5, with the D gene too uncertain to name. Sample: blood. This receptor was identified in a man over 45 in good health. In nucleotide form, the sequence is TGTGCCAGCAGCTTGGGACAAGCCAATCAGCCCCAGCATTTT. The resulting protein is CASSLGQANQPQHF.